This entry is about one T cell receptor (beta chain). Its antigen is as yet unknown. Time point of the sample: newly diagnosed GD, antithyroid drugs for less than 3 months. Extracted PBMC RNA gave rise to the TCR library. Graves' disease diagnosis used American Thyroid Association guidelines. Germline CDR1 reads SGHVS; CDR2 reads FQNEAQ. Trimming removed 6 bases at V and 5 bases at J, with 20 bases between. This CDR3 is built from 15 residues. The sample comes from a study of regulatory T cells in long-lasting Graves disease. Study context: Newly diagnosed Graves' patients took antithyroid drugs under 3 months.

Building the TCR beta libraries relied on iRepertoire HTBI primers, and CDR3 regions underwent Arm-PCR. Each CDR3 protein gets one entry after TCRdb re-called the multiplex PCR reads with MiXCR. This sample has hundreds of thousands of distinct CDR3 sequences, with less than 20% found just once. Overall study results and limits: TCR diversity was lower in persistent Graves' patients than in newly diagnosed ones.

The data were also submitted as part of a second study, on T cells in Graves' hyperthyroidism and ophthalmopathy. That paper notes: HTBI primers were used for first-round RT-PCR of the TCR CDR3.

The chain has TRBV7-8 and TRBJ2-7, with unresolved D. The source was peripheral blood mononuclear cells (PBMCs), collected at new diagnosis, from a patient treated with antithyroid drugs. The receptor was derived from a woman in her 30s with Graves disease. The CDR3 DNA follows: TGTGCCAGCAGGAGAGAGATAGGGTCGGGTAACGAGCAGTACTTC. This translates into CASRREIGSGNEQYF.